This T cell receptor beta chain stems from a study of T-cell reconstitution after alpha-beta-depleted transplantation in children. Findings and caveats of the study: After one year, T-cell counts and TCRbeta diversity mostly came from new T cells. Several hundred expanded graft clones reportedly supplied alpha-beta T cells about two months after transplant. Some patients' high day-60 TCRbeta diversity was attributed to recipient cells surviving conditioning.

V lost 5 bases to trimming and J lost 3 bases, with 17 bases between them. CDR1 and CDR2 from the germline V gene are MNHEY and SVGEGT. The CDR3 totals 15 residues. Turning to this clonotype: Antigen specificity is unknown.

For TCRbeta, the library was prepared with unique molecular identifiers. TCRdb called the PCR reads again in MiXCR, with one record for every CDR3 protein. The sample holds hundreds of thousands of distinct CDR3 sequences, 10% to 15% seen once. The genes are TRBV6-2 or TRBV6-3 and TRBJ2-7; possible D gene TRBD2, 6 bases. Sequencing was performed on PBMCs, mostly from graft donor cells, taken 360 days after TCRalphabeta/CD19-depleted stem cell transplant. The source is a male patient between 10 and 17 years old who had a stem cell transplant for acute myeloid leukemia, so the T cells may come from the graft donor. The CDR3 DNA reads as TGTGCCAGCAGTAACAACCCGGGACTCTTCTACGAGCAGTACTTC. Amino acid sequence: CASSNNPGLFYEQYF.